This passage covers 20 T cell receptor beta chains from one sample sequenced in a study of cytomegalovirus exposure and HLA in healthy donors. The PCR employed 60 Vbeta primers together with 13 Jbeta primers. The table came from immunoSEQ multiplex PCR; TCRdb's copy has only in-frame clones and leaves some out. The repertoire holds about 210,000 clones, with under 85% as singletons. Sequences were obtained from PBMCs. Source of these receptors: a woman between 50 and 59 years old in good health and CMV-seropositive.

This sequence joins TRBV10-2 and TRBJ2-3; 11 positions match TRBD2. CDR1 is WSHSY, CDR2 SAAADI, per germline. The V gene end was trimmed by 8 bases and the J gene end by 5 bases; junction bases not matched to a gene: 9. The CDR3 is 15 amino acids. CDR3 region: CASRRLAGQGDTQYF. CDR3 nucleotide sequence: TGCGCCAGCCGCAGACTAGCGGGGCAGGGAGATACGCAGTATTTT.

The chain recombines TRBV5-1 with TRBJ1-6, with D uncertain. This CDR3 has 16 residues. The ends were cut back, 0 bases at V and 7 bases at J, with 14 bases in the middle. The germline gives CDR1 SGHRS, CDR2 YFSETQ. CDR3 nucleotides: TGCGCCAGCAGCTTGGGCAACCCTGGGCTAAATTCACCCCTCCACTTT. It translates to CASSLGNPGLNSPLHF.

J is TRBJ1-6 and V is TRBV5-4, with D uncertain. The V end lost 4 bases, the J end lost 4 bases, and 12 bases lay between the germline ends. The CDR3 runs to 15 residues. Germline lookup yields CDR1 SGHNT and CDR2 YYREEE (reference sequence). This chain's CDR3 is CASSDHGAYNSPLHF. CDR3 sequence (DNA): TGTGCCAGCAGCGATCATGGAGCTTATAATTCACCCCTCCACTTT.

The chain combines TRBV30 with TRBJ1-6; no clear D. The CDR3 extends over 14 amino acids. Germline V gene sequence: CDR1 GTSNPN, CDR2 SVGIG (reference sequence). V was shortened by 5 bases and J by 0 bases, with 8 bases between the two germline ends. The CDR3: CAWARSSYNSPLHF. CDR3 bases: TGTGCCTGGGCCCGGAGCTCCTATAATTCACCCCTCCACTTT.

V gene TRBV4-1 combines with J gene TRBJ1-5; perhaps TRBD1 as D (6 bases). The germline CDR1 and CDR2 sequences are MGHRA and YSYEKL. Trimming took off 8 bases at V and 0 bases at J, with 20 bases between the two ends. The CDR3 has 17 amino acids. The CDR3 reads CASAWRGGGISNQPQHF. CDR3 in DNA: TGCGCCAGCGCCTGGAGGGGGGGCGGCATTAGCAATCAGCCCCAGCATTTT.

This clone was seen a single time. The V and J genes are TRBV5-4 and TRBJ1-4; 11 nucleotides align to TRBD1. In germline, CDR1 is SGHNT, CDR2 YYREEE (reference sequence). The CDR3 contains 15 residues. The ends lost 4 bases at V and 8 bases at J; junction bases unmatched: 7. In DNA form, the CDR3 reads TGTGCCAGCAGCAATGCCGGGACAGGGGGGGAAAAACTGTTTTTT. Translation: CASSNAGTGGEKLFF. The variable domain in full, completed from reference TRBV5-4 and TRBJ1-4, reads ETGVTQSPTHLIKTRGQQVTLRCSSQSGHNTVSWYQQALGQGPQFIFQYYREEENGRGNFPPRFSGLQFPNYSSELNVNALELDDSALYLCASSNAGTGGEKLFFGSGTQLSVL.

This clone has just one count. The chain uses TRBV19 and TRBJ2-7; D might be TRBD1 (6 bases). The germline V gene encodes CDR1 LNHDA and CDR2 SQIVND (reference sequence). V dropped 5 bases and J dropped 0 bases, with 20 bases sitting between them. This CDR3 spans 17 amino acids. CDR3 sequence reads: CASSPQGRRRRSYEQYF. The CDR3 DNA is TGTGCCAGTAGTCCACAGGGCCGGAGGCGGCGCTCCTACGAGCAGTACTTC.

The J gene is TRBJ1-6, the V gene TRBV7-2, with 8 bases that match TRBD1. CDR1 is SGHTA, CDR2 FQGNSA, per germline. Trimming cost V 3 bases and J 0 bases; bases outside gene matches: 10. The CDR3 has 19 residues. CDR3 protein: CASSLGIRTGSSYNSPLHF. The CDR3, as DNA: TGTGCCAGCAGCTTGGGAATAAGGACAGGGAGCTCCTATAATTCACCCCTCCACTTT.

CDR3 sequence (DNA): TGTGCCAGCAGCTCAACCTCTAGCGATTCTGAGCAGTTCTTC. Encoded protein: CASSSTSSDSEQFF. The chain is built from TRBV7-2 and TRBJ2-1, with a tentative D call TRBD2 (6 bases). Trimming cost V 4 bases and J 9 bases, with 16 bases left between them. Germline lookup yields CDR1 SGHTA and CDR2 FQGNSA. The CDR3 runs to 14 residues.

This clone was seen once. The chain joins TRBV29-1 to TRBJ2-3; D might be TRBD1 (5 bases). This CDR3 region has 15 residues. V gave up 2 bases and J gave up 4 bases, with 16 bases separating them. Germline V gene sequence: CDR1 SQVTM, CDR2 ANQGSEA. The CDR3 DNA reads as TGCAGCGTTGAATCGGCAGGGCGAGTGGCAGATACGCAGTATTTT. Its protein is CSVESAGRVADTQYF.

The V and J genes are TRBV9 and TRBJ2-7, with 7 nucleotides matching TRBD1. CDR1 and CDR2 from the germline V gene are SGDLS and YYNGEE. J gave up 2 bases and V 2 bases, and 7 bases lay outside the gene matches. CDR3 length: 15 amino acids. Here the CDR3 reads CASSVAPDRTYEQYF. CDR3 nucleotides: TGTGCCAGCAGCGTGGCCCCGGACAGGACCTACGAGCAGTACTTC.

The chain employs TRBV4-3 and TRBJ1-2, with TRBD1 identical over 8 bases. Germline V gene data show CDR1 as LGHNA and CDR2 as YSLEER. The CDR3 totals 15 residues. Trimming at V came to 4 bases and at J to 2 bases, leaving 6 bases not matched to a gene. This chain's CDR3 is CASSLVGTGNYGYTF. DNA for the CDR3: TGCGCCAGCAGCCTCGTGGGGACAGGCAACTATGGCTACACCTTC.

This clone appeared once. The chain has TRBV21-1 and TRBJ2-6; the listed D gene, TRBD1, was not tested against the DNA. TRBV21-1 is flagged as a pseudogene. CDR3 length: 22 residues. CDR3 sequence (DNA): TGTGCCAGCAGCAAAGTCTTAAGTTCAGGCAGGACAGTTTTCTTAGGGGCCAACGTCCTGACTTTC. Protein: CASSKVLSSGRTVFLGANVLTF.

A note on this clone: The identical CDR3 is also encoded by other nucleotide sequences in the sample. The chain recombines TRBV5-1 with TRBJ2-3; TRBD1 matches 9 bases. This CDR3 has 15 amino acids. Trimming at V came to 3 bases and at J to 0 bases, leaving 2 bases not matched to a gene. CDR1 is SGHRS, CDR2 YFSETQ, per germline. DNA of the CDR3: TGCGCCAGCAGCTCCGGGACAGGGAGCACAGATACGCAGTATTTT. Its protein product is CASSSGTGSTDTQYF. The full variable domain, its missing parts supplied by reference TRBV5-1 and TRBJ2-3, is KAGVTQTPRYLIKTRGQQVTLSCSPISGHRSVSWYQQTPGQGLQFLFEYFSETQRNKGNFPGRFSGRQFSNSRSEMNVSTLELGDSALYLCASSSGTGSTDTQYFGPGTRLTVL.

The V call is TRBV27, the J call TRBJ2-5; 7 nucleotides match TRBD1. The J call could be wrong; TRBJ2-7 is a better fit for the DNA end. CDR1 is MNHEY, CDR2 SMNVEV, per germline (reference sequence). The CDR3 is made up of 15 amino acids. The CDR3 protein is CASSQKTGITYEQYF. In DNA, the CDR3 is TGTGCCAGCAGTCAAAAGACAGGGATAACCTACGAGCAGTACTTC.

This sequence joins TRBV10-1 and TRBJ2-7; a weak D match, TRBD1 (5 bases). CDR3 length equals 16 residues. Germline V gene sequence: CDR1 WNHNN, CDR2 SYGVQD (reference sequence). Trimming removed 0 bases at V and 7 bases at J, with 19 bases between. The CDR3 nucleotides read TGCGCCAGCAGTGAGTCTATAGACTGGACCCAGGGAGAGCAGTACTTC. Its protein product is CASSESIDWTQGEQYF.

V and J are TRBV28 and TRBJ2-6; TRBD2 agrees at 10 bases. In germline, CDR1 is MDHEN, CDR2 SYDVKM. V shed 9 bases, J shed 0 bases, and the junction held 8 bases outside the gene matches. This CDR3 comprises 17 residues. For the CDR3, the DNA is TGTGCCAGGGGGGGGACTAGCGAAATCTCTGGGGCCAACGTCCTGACTTTC. It encodes CARGGTSEISGANVLTF. The variable domain in full, completed from reference TRBV28 and TRBJ2-6, reads DVKVTQSSRYLVKRTGEKVFLECVQDMDHENMFWYRQDPGLGLRLIYFSYDVKMKEKGDIPEGYSVSREKKERFSLILESASTNQTSMYLCARGGTSEISGANVLTFGAGSRLTVL.

Note on this clone: The germline gene is not matched at one end of the junction; a read error may be the cause. The CDR3 spells CASSEEYYRYTF. Here the CDR3 DNA reads TGTGCCAGCAGTGAAGAGTACTATCGCTACACCTTC. V and J are TRBV6-5 and TRBJ1-2; D call uncertain. This CDR3 comprises 12 residues. Germline CDR1 is MNHEY and CDR2 is SVGAGI.

The V gene is TRBV27, the J gene TRBJ2-6; D remains unclear. Trimming pared 5 bases from V and 0 bases from J, leaving 8 bases between. The CDR3 is 15 residues long. CDR1 is MNHEY, CDR2 SMNVEV, per germline (reference sequence). CDR3 coding DNA: TGTGCCAGCAGTGCAGCGCTCTCTGGGGCCAACGTCCTGACTTTC. Protein sequence: CASSAALSGANVLTF.

This clone was observed a single time. The rearrangement links TRBV30 to TRBJ2-7, with D maybe TRBD1 (6 bases). V lost 1 base, J lost 0 bases, and 13 bases lay in between. The CDR3 extends over 15 amino acids. CDR1 is GTSNPN, CDR2 SVGIG, per germline (reference sequence). The CDR3 DNA reads as TGTGCCTGGAGTGCCCGCACAGGGATCTCCTACGAGCAGTACTTC. Protein: CAWSARTGISYEQYF. Based on the CDR3 plus reference TRBV30 and TRBJ2-7, the full variable domain is SQTIHQWPATLVQPVGSPLSLECTVEGTSNPNLYWYRQAAGRGLQLLFYSVGIGQISSEVPQNLSASRPQDRQFILSSKKLLLSDSGFYLCAWSARTGISYEQYFGPGTRLTVT.